These T cell receptor beta chains were read from a single sample in a study of blood T cell repertoires in COVID-19. Clones were read by immunoSEQ multiplex PCR, and TCRdb kept only the in-frame ones, dropping some. Counted here are hundreds of thousands of clones, around 87% occurring once; the ten biggest clones make up approximately 2.4%. What was sequenced was peripheral blood. The receptors stem from a woman in her fifties or sixties with COVID-19, enrolled during active disease. CDR3s include the opening cysteine and the closing phenylalanine or tryptophan. The D gene is left open where the match is weak. Some rows have no size entry. The others give once, few or many, or a class for an expanded clone.

J gene: TRBJ1-3
V gene: TRBV6-5
D gene: .
clone size: once
CDR3 DNA: TGTGCCAGCAGGAAGCCGGGGAGCTCTGGAAACACCATATATTTT
CDR3 protein: CASRKPGSSGNTIYF

J gene: TRBJ1-3
V gene: TRBV7-8
D gene: .
clone size: .
CDR3 DNA: TGTGCCAGCAGCTCAGCGTACAGTTCCTCTGGAAACACCATATATTTT
CDR3 protein: CASSSAYSSSGNTIYF

J gene: TRBJ1-2
V gene: TRBV5-4
D gene: .
clone size: .
CDR3 DNA: TGTGCCAGCAGCTTGGTAGGCAGGGACTATGGCTACACCTTC
CDR3 protein: CASSLVGRDYGYTF

J gene: TRBJ2-2
V gene: TRBV11-3
D gene: .
clone size: .
CDR3 DNA: TGTGCCAGCAGCGGCGGGCGGAACACCGGGGAGCTGTTTTTT
CDR3 protein: CASSGGRNTGELFF

J gene: TRBJ1-2
V gene: TRBV7-2
D gene: TRBD1
clone size: .
CDR3 DNA: TGTGCCAGCTCCCGACAGGGGAAGAACTATGGCTACACCTTC
CDR3 protein: CASSRQGKNYGYTF

J gene: TRBJ1-6
V gene: TRBV2
D gene: TRBD1
clone size: few
CDR3 DNA: TGTGCCAGCAGCAGAGAGGGGACAGATAATTCACCCCTCCACTTT
CDR3 protein: CASSREGTDNSPLHF

J gene: TRBJ1-1
V gene: TRBV3-1/TRBV3-2
D gene: TRBD1
clone size: once
CDR3 DNA: TGTGCCAGCAGCCACCGCGGACAGGGGAACACTGAAGCTTTCTTT
CDR3 protein: CASSHRGQGNTEAFF

J gene: TRBJ1-4
V gene: TRBV4-2
D gene: TRBD1
clone size: .
CDR3 DNA: TGTGCCAGCAGCCAAGAGCCTGGGACAGGGTATGAAAAACTGTTTTTT
CDR3 protein: CASSQEPGTGYEKLFF

J gene: TRBJ1-1
V gene: TRBV7-2
D gene: .
clone size: .
CDR3 DNA: TGTGCCAGCAGCTTAGTAGGGGTGACTGAAGCTTTCTTT
CDR3 protein: CASSLVGVTEAFF

J gene: TRBJ2-7
V gene: TRBV12-3/TRBV12-4
D gene: .
clone size: once
CDR3 DNA: TGTGCCAGCAGTTACAGGTTCCCCTACGAGCAGTACTTC
CDR3 protein: CASSYRFPYEQYF

J gene: TRBJ2-7
V gene: TRBV2
D gene: TRBD2
clone size: .
CDR3 DNA: TGTGCCAGCAGTCAAAGCCCTAGCGGGGGCGAGCAGTACTTC
CDR3 protein: CASSQSPSGGEQYF

J gene: TRBJ2-5
V gene: TRBV11-2
D gene: TRBD1
clone size: .
CDR3 DNA: TGTGCCAGCAGCTTTACAGGGGTGAAGGAGACCCAGTACTTC
CDR3 protein: CASSFTGVKETQYF

J gene: TRBJ1-4
V gene: TRBV2
D gene: .
clone size: few
CDR3 DNA: TGTGCCACCTACGAAGGGAGGTTGTTTAATGAAAAACTGTTTTTT
CDR3 protein: CATYEGRLFNEKLFF

J gene: TRBJ2-1
V gene: TRBV19
D gene: TRBD2
clone size: .
CDR3 DNA: TGTGCCAGTAGTAGCGGGGGGGCTCGAGGATATGAGCAGTTCTTC
CDR3 protein: CASSSGGARGYEQFF

J gene: TRBJ1-5
V gene: TRBV19
D gene: .
clone size: .
CDR3 DNA: TGTGCCAGTAGTATATCGGCAGGGAACCAGCCCCAGCATTTT
CDR3 protein: CASSISAGNQPQHF

J gene: TRBJ2-5
V gene: TRBV28
D gene: .
clone size: .
CDR3 DNA: TGTGCCAGCAGACTCCGGGCCCGGAGGGAGACCCAGTACTTC
CDR3 protein: CASRLRARRETQYF

J gene: TRBJ1-1
V gene: TRBV28
D gene: TRBD1
clone size: .
CDR3 DNA: TGTGCCAGCAGTTTTGTGGCTACAGGGGGAACTGAAGCTTTCTTT
CDR3 protein: CASSFVATGGTEAFF

J gene: TRBJ2-1
V gene: TRBV14
D gene: .
clone size: .
CDR3 DNA: TGTGCCAGCAGCCAAGAAGTTGGGCAGTACGAATACAATGAGCAGTTCTTC
CDR3 protein: CASSQEVGQYEYNEQFF

J gene: TRBJ1-1
V gene: TRBV14
D gene: .
clone size: once
CDR3 DNA: TGTGCCAGCAGCCAAGATAAGGGGGTTCGCACTGAAGCTTTCTTT
CDR3 protein: CASSQDKGVRTEAFF

J gene: TRBJ1-5
V gene: TRBV2
D gene: .
clone size: .
CDR3 DNA: TGTGCCAGCAGAGATGGACGACGGATTAGCGGGAGCAATCAGCCCCAGCATTTT
CDR3 protein: CASRDGRRISGSNQPQHF

J gene: TRBJ2-2
V gene: TRBV5-5
D gene: .
clone size: .
CDR3 DNA: TGTGCCAGCAGCTTGGTAACAGGGCGGACCGGGGAGCTGTTTTTT
CDR3 protein: CASSLVTGRTGELFF

J gene: TRBJ1-2
V gene: TRBV28
D gene: .
clone size: .
CDR3 DNA: TGTGCCAGCAGAGCAGGGTCGAACTATGGCTACACCTTC
CDR3 protein: CASRAGSNYGYTF

J gene: TRBJ1-6
V gene: TRBV28
D gene: .
clone size: .
CDR3 DNA: TGTGCCAGCAGCCCAGACAGTGCAAATTCACCCCTCCACTTT
CDR3 protein: CASSPDSANSPLHF

J gene: TRBJ1-1
V gene: TRBV25-1
D gene: TRBD1
clone size: .
CDR3 DNA: TGTGCCAGCAGGCCGCGGACAGGGGTGGGCACTGAAGCTTTCTTT
CDR3 protein: CASRPRTGVGTEAFF

J gene: TRBJ2-1
V gene: TRBV28
D gene: .
clone size: .
CDR3 DNA: TGTGCCAGCAGGGTTGGAGGAAAAGAGTACAATGAGCAGTTCTTC
CDR3 protein: CASRVGGKEYNEQFF

J gene: TRBJ2-1
V gene: TRBV5-6
D gene: TRBD2
clone size: .
CDR3 DNA: TGTGCCAGCAGCATGACGGGTAGCGGGGATGTCGGTGAGCAGTTCTTC
CDR3 protein: CASSMTGSGDVGEQFF

J gene: TRBJ1-4
V gene: TRBV28
D gene: .
clone size: few
CDR3 DNA: TGTGCCAGCGGGACACCGAATGAAAAACTGTTTTTT
CDR3 protein: CASGTPNEKLFF

J gene: TRBJ2-7
V gene: TRBV7-9
D gene: TRBD2
clone size: .
CDR3 DNA: TGTGCCAGCAGCGGGACTAGCGGGGGGGCCGGCGAGCAGTACTTC
CDR3 protein: CASSGTSGGAGEQYF

J gene: TRBJ2-3
V gene: TRBV7-8
D gene: TRBD1
clone size: .
CDR3 DNA: TGTGCCAGCAGCTTTTACAGGGGGAGTTCAGATACGCAGTATTTT
CDR3 protein: CASSFYRGSSDTQYF

J gene: TRBJ1-3
V gene: TRBV2
D gene: .
clone size: .
CDR3 DNA: TGTGCCAGCAGTTCATCAGGACAGTTCTCTGGAAACACCATATATTTT
CDR3 protein: CASSSSGQFSGNTIYF

J gene: TRBJ1-2
V gene: TRBV7-2
D gene: .
clone size: .
CDR3 DNA: TGTGCCAGCAGCTTAGTACAGCCTTTGGGGGGCTATGGCTACACCTTC
CDR3 protein: CASSLVQPLGGYGYTF

J gene: TRBJ1-3
V gene: TRBV5-1
D gene: .
clone size: .
CDR3 DNA: TGCGCCAGCGGGGCAGGAGCTTACAATTCTGGAAACACCATATATTTT
CDR3 protein: CASGAGAYNSGNTIYF

J gene: TRBJ2-7
V gene: TRBV5-1
D gene: .
clone size: .
CDR3 DNA: TGCGCCAGCAGCCAGCTTGTAACAGGGACCGAGCAGTACTTC
CDR3 protein: CASSQLVTGTEQYF

J gene: TRBJ1-2
V gene: TRBV6-5
D gene: .
clone size: .
CDR3 DNA: TGTGCCAGCAAACCGGGGTACCTCGGCTATGGCTACACCTTC
CDR3 protein: CASKPGYLGYGYTF

J gene: TRBJ1-1
V gene: TRBV7-8
D gene: TRBD1
clone size: .
CDR3 DNA: TGTGCCAGCAGCCTCGGGACAGTTGAAGCTTTCTTT
CDR3 protein: CASSLGTVEAFF

J gene: TRBJ1-2
V gene: TRBV10-1
D gene: .
clone size: .
CDR3 DNA: TGCGCCAGCAGTGAATCAGAATACTATGGCTACACCTTC
CDR3 protein: CASSESEYYGYTF

J gene: TRBJ2-7
V gene: TRBV7-8
D gene: TRBD2
clone size: .
CDR3 DNA: TGTGCCAGCAGCTTACGGCGGGGGGTCTACGAGCAGTACTTC
CDR3 protein: CASSLRRGVYEQYF